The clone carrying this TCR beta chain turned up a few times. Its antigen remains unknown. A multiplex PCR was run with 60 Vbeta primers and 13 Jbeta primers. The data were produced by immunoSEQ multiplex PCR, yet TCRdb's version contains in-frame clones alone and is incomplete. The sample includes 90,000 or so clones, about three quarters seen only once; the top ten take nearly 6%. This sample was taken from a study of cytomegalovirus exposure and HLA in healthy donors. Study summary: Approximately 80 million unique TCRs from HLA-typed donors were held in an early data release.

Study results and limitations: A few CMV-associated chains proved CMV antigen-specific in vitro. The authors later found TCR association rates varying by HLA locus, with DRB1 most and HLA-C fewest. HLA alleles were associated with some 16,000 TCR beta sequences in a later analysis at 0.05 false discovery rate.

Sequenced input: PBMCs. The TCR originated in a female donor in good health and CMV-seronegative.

The CDR3 coding sequence is TGTGCCAGCAGTGACCGTGCTGGCACTACCACCGGGGAGCTGTTTTTT. Translated: CASSDRAGTTTGELFF. The chain employs TRBV6-4 and TRBJ2-2; D gene ambiguous. Trimming removed 2 bases from V and 4 bases from J, with 14 bases in between. The CDR3 is made up of 16 amino acids. In germline, CDR1 is MRHNA, CDR2 SNTAGT.